The 3 T cell receptor beta chains listed next were all sequenced from one sample in a study of cytomegalovirus exposure and HLA in healthy donors. The study ran its PCR with 60 Vbeta and 13 Jbeta primers. Clones were sequenced by immunoSEQ multiplex PCR, and TCRdb holds only the in-frame ones, with some missing. The data contain some 97,000 clones, approximately 82% of them singletons. The sequencing sample was made of PBMCs. These receptors all come from a woman between 18 and 29 years old in good health and CMV-seronegative.

The chain couples TRBV7-9 to TRBJ2-5; no reliable D call. With 2 bases removed from V and 3 bases from J, the gap between germline ends came to 10 bases. This CDR3 region has 14 residues. Germline-derived CDR1 and CDR2 are SEHNR and FQNEAQ (reference sequence). The CDR3 coding sequence is TGTGCCAGCAGCTTATTCACTCTGGAAGAGACCCAGTACTTC. Encoded protein: CASSLFTLEETQYF.

In regard to this clone: The junction departs from the called germline gene at one end, perhaps through a read error. The CDR3 sequence is CASSETVRKADMQYF. CDR3 nucleotides: TGCGCCAGCAGTGAAACCGTCAGGAAGGCAGATATGCAGTATTTT. The chain combines TRBV10-1 with TRBJ2-3; D is unresolved. Germline V gene data show CDR1 as WNHNN and CDR2 as SYGVQD (reference sequence). This CDR3 region has 15 residues.

The gene calls are TRBV10-3 and TRBJ2-7; the D gene is possibly TRBD2 (5 bases). The germline CDR1 and CDR2 sequences are ENHRY and SYGVKD. Trimming took 0 bases from V and 9 from J, leaving 9 bases between them. The length of the CDR3 is 12 residues. The CDR3 nucleotides are TGTGCCATCAGTGAGTCCCAAGAGGGGCAGTACTTC. This sequence encodes CAISESQEGQYF.